This TCR beta chain was found in a study of shared clonotypes between healthy human individuals. The V end lost 3 bases, the J end lost 1 base, and 1 base lay between the germline ends. CDR1 is SGHTA and CDR2 is FQGTGA in the germline V gene. CDR3 length: 12 residues. Profiled with immunoSEQ multiplex PCR; TCRdb holds only in-frame clones, not every one. The data show over 950,000 clones, roughly 80% seen once. Note on this clone: The sample carries other DNA sequences with the same CDR3.

Sequences were obtained from memory CD4+ T cells from PBMCs. Subset noted: CD45RA-negative fraction. The genes are TRBV7-3 and TRBJ1-5, with unresolved D. The clonotype originates from a man aged 18 to 35 in good health. Some clones in this sample may be carry-over from other donors' samples. The CDR3 DNA follows: TGTGCCAGCAGCTTGAGCAATCAGCCCCAGCATTTT. It codes for CASSLSNQPQHF.